This is a list of T cell receptor beta chains from one sample in a study of shared clonotypes between healthy human individuals. TCRdb keeps only in-frame clones here, not all; method: immunoSEQ multiplex PCR. Counted here are just over 2,000,000 clones, about 95% occurring once; the ten biggest clones make up about 1.1%. Sequenced material: naive CD8+ T cells sorted from blood. Every receptor here comes from a man aged 18-30 years in good health. CDR3s include the opening cysteine and the closing phenylalanine or tryptophan. A D gene is named only where the DNA matches it firmly. Not every row has a clone size; where given, it reads once, few, many or a size class.

abundance	v_gene	j_gene	d_gene	CDR3aa	CDR3nt
.	TRBV13	TRBJ2-7	.	CASSLATGSAYEQYF	TGTGCCAGCAGCTTAGCTACGGGATCGGCGTACGAGCAGTACTTC
.	TRBV4-1	TRBJ2-1	TRBD1	CASSHEPGQGVNEQFF	TGCGCCAGCAGCCATGAACCGGGACAGGGAGTAAATGAGCAGTTCTTC
.	TRBV28	TRBJ2-7	TRBD2	CASSLYAGAYEQYF	TGTGCCAGCAGTTTATATGCGGGAGCCTACGAGCAGTACTTC
.	TRBV2	TRBJ2-2	.	CASSDKYTGELFF	TGTGCCAGCAGTGACAAGTACACCGGGGAGCTGTTTTTT
.	TRBV19	TRBJ2-7	TRBD2	CASRGGEGYEQYF	TGTGCCTCGCGAGGAGGGGAGGGCTACGAGCAGTACTTC
.	TRBV27	TRBJ2-2	TRBD1	CASSLSRDRVTGELFF	TGTGCCAGCAGTTTATCTCGGGACAGGGTCACCGGGGAGCTGTTTTTT
.	TRBV4-1	TRBJ1-6	.	CASSESRRTYNSPLHF	TGCGCCAGCAGCGAATCCCGAAGGACCTATAATTCACCCCTCCACTTT
once	TRBV6-5	TRBJ2-1	.	CASSYVREDEEQFF	TGTGCCAGCAGTTATGTTCGGGAAGATGAAGAGCAGTTCTTC
.	TRBV14	TRBJ2-4	.	CASSQDRAKNIQYF	TGTGCCAGCAGCCAAGACAGGGCCAAAAACATTCAGTACTTC
.	TRBV5-1	TRBJ1-3	.	CASRTGELATGNTIYF	TGCGCCAGCAGGACAGGTGAACTCGCTACTGGAAACACCATATATTTT
.	TRBV27	TRBJ2-1	TRBD2	CASSSAGGGYSYNEQFF	TGTGCCAGCAGTTCGGCGGGGGGCGGCTACTCCTACAATGAGCAGTTCTTC
.	TRBV28	TRBJ2-7	.	CASSLGYSYEQYF	TGTGCCAGCAGTTTAGGGTATAGCTACGAGCAGTACTTC
.	TRBV27	TRBJ2-2	.	CASRAGYGELFF	TGTGCCAGCAGGGCAGGGTACGGGGAGCTGTTTTTT
.	TRBV28	TRBJ2-2	.	CASTGTGELFF	TGTGCCAGCACCGGGACCGGGGAGCTGTTTTTT
.	TRBV4-1	TRBJ2-1	.	CASSQDQGGNEQFF	TGCGCCAGCAGCCAAGATCAAGGGGGGAATGAGCAGTTCTTC
.	TRBV6-1	TRBJ2-7	TRBD1	CASSEPGGTGGLYEQYF	TGTGCCAGCAGTGAACCGGGTGGGACAGGGGGCTTGTACGAGCAGTACTTC
.	TRBV19	TRBJ2-2	.	CASSLVGNTGELFF	TGTGCCAGTAGTTTGGTGGGGAACACCGGGGAGCTGTTTTTT
few	TRBV6-5	TRBJ1-2	.	CASSYGFAYGYTF	TGTGCCAGCAGTTACGGGTTTGCCTATGGCTACACCTTC
.	TRBV6-1	TRBJ2-4	.	CASSEAHGIKNIQYF	TGTGCCAGCAGTGAAGCGCATGGGATCAAAAACATTCAGTACTTC
once	TRBV5-8	TRBJ2-1	TRBD1	CASSLRKTGLFNEQFF	TGTGCCAGCAGCTTGCGTAAGACAGGGCTCTTCAATGAGCAGTTCTTC
.	TRBV9	TRBJ2-6	TRBD2	CASTQGGSGANVLTF	TGTGCCAGCACTCAGGGAGGGTCTGGGGCCAACGTCCTGACTTTC
.	TRBV7-9	TRBJ2-7	.	CASSFGYYEQYF	TGTGCCAGCAGCTTCGGCTACTACGAGCAGTACTTC
.	TRBV9	TRBJ2-7	TRBD1	CASKSRTGGGNEQYF	TGTGCCAGCAAATCCAGGACAGGGGGCGGGAACGAGCAGTACTTC
.	TRBV5-1	TRBJ2-3	.	CASSLVPSGGGTDTQYF	TGCGCCAGCAGCTTGGTCCCTAGCGGAGGGGGAACAGATACGCAGTATTTT
.	TRBV6-6	TRBJ2-7	.	CASSYLESTYEQYF	TGTGCCAGCAGTTACTTGGAGTCTACCTACGAGCAGTACTTC
.	TRBV6-1	TRBJ2-1	.	CASSELKDFLADEQFF	TGTGCCAGCAGTGAATTAAAGGACTTTCTGGCCGATGAGCAGTTCTTC
.	TRBV6-6	TRBJ1-5	.	CAGNRDSNQPQHF	TGTGCCGGAAACAGGGATTCCAATCAGCCCCAGCATTTT
few	TRBV27	TRBJ1-5	TRBD1	CASSQQGLNQPQHF	TGTGCCAGCAGTCAACAGGGGTTAAATCAGCCCCAGCATTTT
.	TRBV6-5	TRBJ2-7	.	CASSYSLGTLSYEQYF	TGTGCCAGCAGTTACTCGTTGGGGACACTCTCCTACGAGCAGTACTTC
.	TRBV5-4	TRBJ2-7	.	CASSLGDRGGEQYF	TGTGCCAGCAGCTTGGGCGACAGGGGAGGGGAGCAGTACTTC
.	TRBV19	TRBJ1-1	TRBD1	CASSIGTGGDTEAFF	TGTGCCAGTAGTATCGGGACAGGGGGAGATACTGAAGCTTTCTTT